This entry lists 22 T cell receptor beta chains sequenced from one sample in a study of regulatory T cells in long-lasting Graves disease. TCR beta libraries were built with iRepertoire HTBI primers and Arm-PCR of CDR3 regions. TCRdb fed the multiplex PCR reads into MiXCR, producing one record per CDR3 protein. The data contain hundreds of thousands of distinct CDR3 sequences, around 12% of them singletons. Described time point: newly diagnosed GD, antithyroid drugs for less than 3 months. Isolated PBMC RNA provided the starting material for the TCR library. The same specimen was also included in a second study, on T cells in Graves' hyperthyroidism and ophthalmopathy.

Sequenced material: peripheral blood mononuclear cells (PBMCs), taken at new diagnosis, from a patient treated with antithyroid drugs. The receptors stem from a woman aged 25 to 39 with Graves disease.

This clonotype was counted ten times or more. The V call is TRBV5-4, the J call TRBJ2-1; 10 bases are shared with TRBD1. The CDR3 consists of 14 residues. Germline V gene lookup returns CDR1 SGHNT and CDR2 YYREEE (reference sequence). V was clipped by 4 bases and J by 8 bases; unmatched bases: 6. CDR3 nucleotide sequence: TGTGCCAGCAGCACCAGGGACAGGGGTGATGAGCAGTTCTTC. Its protein product is CASSTRDRGDEQFF.

This clonotype was seen at least ten times. V gene TRBV7-2 combines with J gene TRBJ1-4; D unresolved. Deletions cut 1 base from V and 8 bases from J, with 14 bases between. The CDR3 has 15 amino acids. Germline values: CDR1 SGHTA, CDR2 FQGNSA. CDR3 nucleotide sequence: TGTGCCAGCAGCTTAGTGGCACCTCCTGGGGAAAAACTGTTTTTT. Protein sequence: CASSLVAPPGEKLFF.

This clonotype came up once. This probably arose from a read error, given a far larger clone one base away. CDR3 in amino acids: CASGGTYNEQFF. CDR3 nucleotides: TGTGCCAGCGGGGGGACCTACAATGAGCAGTTCTTC. This rearrangement joins TRBV6-8 to TRBJ2-1; D perhaps matches TRBD2 (6 bases). The CDR3 length is 12 residues. CDR1 is MNHGY, CDR2 SAAAGT, per germline. Trimming took off 8 bases at V and 2 bases at J, with 7 bases between the two ends.

This clonotype was detected a few times. The chain has TRBV20-1 and TRBJ2-6, with D perhaps TRBD1 or TRBD2 (5 bases each). The CDR3 extends over 18 amino acids. Germline V gene data show CDR1 as DFQATT and CDR2 as SNEGSKA (reference sequence). Trimming cost V 0 bases and J 4 bases, with 19 bases left between them. CDR3 nucleotides: TGCAGTGCTAGAGATCGACTGGTCGGGGCTCCCGGGGCCAACGTCCTGACTTTC. Residues: CSARDRLVGAPGANVLTF.

The chain uses TRBV4-3 and TRBJ1-2; tentative D call: TRBD1 (6 bases). CDR1 and CDR2 from the germline V gene are LGHNA and YSLEER. The CDR3 consists of 14 residues. V was cut by 3 bases and J by 7 bases, with 15 bases left in between. The CDR3 sequence is CASSQSSGAGGYTF. The CDR3 nucleotides are TGCGCCAGCAGCCAGTCCTCAGGGGCTGGTGGCTACACCTTC.

This chain joins TRBV24-1 and TRBJ2-3; D is perhaps TRBD1 (6 bases). CDR3 length equals 13 residues. The V end was cut by 4 bases, the J end by 3 bases, with 7 bases between. Germline V lookup: CDR1 KGHDR, CDR2 SFDVKD. CDR3 DNA: TGTGCCACCAGTGAGGGGGCTACAGATACGCAGTATTTT. Amino acids: CATSEGATDTQYF.

This clonotype was detected a few times. The chain links TRBV20-1 to TRBJ2-3; D gene ambiguous. The CDR3 extends over 14 amino acids. Germline CDR1 and CDR2: DFQATT and SNEGSKA (reference sequence). V was cut by 2 bases and J by 1 base, with 10 bases left in between. The DNA of the CDR3 is TGCAGTGCTAGATCCACCCGCGGCACAGATACGCAGTATTTT. Protein: CSARSTRGTDTQYF.

J is TRBJ1-3 and V is TRBV7-2; a possible D gene is TRBD1 (6 bases). V lost 1 base and J 7 bases, leaving 11 bases between the germline ends. CDR3 length: 14 residues. The germline V gene encodes CDR1 SGHTA and CDR2 FQGNSA. The CDR3 DNA reads as TGTGCCAGCAGCTTAGAAGGGGGGGCCAACACCATATATTTT. Translated: CASSLEGGANTIYF.

This clonotype has at least ten counts. This sequence joins TRBV6-2 or TRBV6-3 and TRBJ2-1; 8 bases line up with TRBD1. After removal of 5 bases from V and 6 bases from J, the junction contained 9 bases not matched to a gene. CDR1 and CDR2 (germline): MNHEY, SVGEGT. The length of the CDR3 is 15 residues. The CDR3 DNA sequence: TGTGCCAGCAGTAGTCGGGACAGGTTATTCAATGAGCAGTTCTTC. Amino acid sequence: CASSSRDRLFNEQFF.

This clonotype was observed a handful of times. DNA for the CDR3: TGCAGTGCTAGAGATCCTCAGGGGACCGACGAGCAGTACTTC. Its protein is CSARDPQGTDEQYF. The chain recombines TRBV20-1 with TRBJ2-7, with D possibly matching TRBD1 (6 bases). This CDR3 has 14 amino acids. Germline lookup yields CDR1 DFQATT and CDR2 SNEGSKA (reference sequence). V was shortened by 0 bases and J by 5 bases, with 14 bases between the two germline ends.

This clonotype was detected only a few times. A much bigger clone sits one base away, suggesting this may be a read error. The chain has TRBV27 and TRBJ1-1; TRBD1 might be the D (5 bases). CDR1 is MNHEY and CDR2 is SMNVEV in the germline V gene (reference sequence). Between the trimmed V and J ends, which lost 5 bases and 7 bases, there was a span of 14 bases. There are 13 residues in the CDR3. The CDR3 region is CASSPGMPHEAFF. The CDR3 DNA is TGTGCCAGCAGTCCAGGGATGCCCCATGAAGCTTTCTTT.

A few counts support this clonotype. The gene calls are TRBV6-2 or TRBV6-3 and TRBJ2-3, with D tentatively TRBD1 (5 bases). This CDR3 is 15 amino acids long. Germline loops: CDR1 MNHEY, CDR2 SVGEGT. The V end was cut by 5 bases, the J end by 5 bases, with 17 bases between. In DNA, the CDR3 is TGTGCCAGCAGTGCACTATCTAGGGGTGGAGATACGCAGTATTTT. Encoded protein: CASSALSRGGDTQYF.

This clonotype was detected only a few times. This chain links TRBV19 with TRBJ2-2; 9 positions match TRBD1. The CDR3 extends over 16 amino acids. J lost 4 bases, V lost 5 bases, and 8 bases had no gene match. CDR1 and CDR2 from the germline V gene are LNHDA and SQIVND (reference sequence). The CDR3 reads CASSPWTGVVTGELFF. The CDR3 coding sequence is TGTGCCAGTAGTCCCTGGACAGGGGTAGTCACCGGGGAGCTGTTTTTT.

This clonotype has just a few counts. The genes are TRBV12-3 or TRBV12-4 and TRBJ1-1; a weak D match, TRBD1 (6 bases). The CDR3 has 19 residues. Trimming stripped 4 bases from V and 0 bases from J, with 24 bases between. Here the CDR3 DNA reads TGTGCCAGCAGTTCCAAGACAGGTCTGGAGTACTGGGTGAACACTGAAGCTTTCTTT. Encoded protein: CASSSKTGLEYWVNTEAFF.

Many counts were recorded for this clonotype. This rearrangement joins TRBV7-8 to TRBJ1-2; tentatively, D is TRBD1 (5 bases). The germline V gene encodes CDR1 SGHVS and CDR2 FQNEAQ. With 5 bases removed from V and 5 bases from J, the gap between germline ends came to 12 bases. CDR3 length: 13 amino acids. CDR3 loop: CASSPGDRYGYTF. DNA of the CDR3: TGTGCCAGCAGCCCCGGGGACCGGTATGGCTACACCTTC.

As concerns this clonotype: This may stem from a read error, because a much larger clone lies one nucleotide away. CDR3 residues: CAISYYRDSHEAFF. The CDR3 region has the DNA TGTGCCATCAGTTATTACCGGGACAGTCATGAAGCTTTCTTT. This rearrangement joins TRBV6-2 or TRBV6-3 to TRBJ1-1; 7 bases are shared with TRBD1. Germline lookup yields CDR1 MNHEY and CDR2 SVGEGT. There are 14 residues in the CDR3.

The table lists this clonotype with many counts. V is TRBV19 and J is TRBJ1-2; no reliable D call. Trimming shortened V by 5 bases and J by 4 bases, and 8 bases separated the two germline ends. This CDR3 has 12 amino acids. Per germline, CDR1 LNHDA and CDR2 SQIVND (reference sequence). DNA of the CDR3: TGTGCCAGTAGTGGGGAAGGCTATGGCTACACCTTC. Its translation is CASSGEGYGYTF.

As concerns this clonotype: It is likely a read error: a sequence one base away is far more abundant. This rearrangement joins TRBV11-2 to TRBJ2-1; TRBD2 agrees at 13 bases. The J call may be mistaken, given a closer DNA end match to TRBJ2-3. There are 14 residues in the CDR3. Germline CDR1 SGHAT, CDR2 FQNNGV. CDR3 sequence: CTSSPGTSGVSQYF. The CDR3 DNA reads as TGTACCAGCAGCCCAGGGACTAGCGGGGTCTCGCAGTATTTT.

This clonotype was detected only once. The chain recombines TRBV19 with TRBJ1-5, with 10 bases identical to TRBD1. Germline-derived CDR1 and CDR2 are LNHDA and SQIVND (reference sequence). This CDR3 has 19 residues. V was clipped by 4 bases and J by 5 bases; unmatched bases: 17. As DNA, the CDR3 is TGTGCCAGTAGTAGCCTGACAGGGGGCGATTCGACTCGGGATCAGCCCCAGCATTTT. Its translation is CASSSLTGGDSTRDQPQHF.

This clonotype was found many times. This chain joins TRBV7-8 and TRBJ2-1; D gene uncertain. The CDR3 has 15 residues. V shed 1 base and J shed 5 bases, with 12 bases lying between them. Per germline, CDR1 SGHVS and CDR2 FQNEAQ. The CDR3 coding sequence is TGTGCCAGCAGCTTAGTAGGGTTTAGAGACAATGAGCAGTTCTTC. Its translation: CASSLVGFRDNEQFF. The full variable domain, completed using reference TRBV7-8 and TRBJ2-1, is GAGVSQSPRYKVAKRGQDVALRCDPISGHVSLFWYQQALGQGPEFLTYFQNEAQLDKSGLPSDRFFAERPEGSVSTLKIQRTQQEDSAVYLCASSLVGFRDNEQFFGPGTRLTVL.

This clonotype was seen many times. The V call is TRBV2, the J call TRBJ2-1; D remains ambiguous. Germline V gives CDR1 SNHLY, CDR2 FYNNEI. The CDR3 has 11 amino acids. Deletions cut 8 bases from V and 6 bases from J, with 8 bases between. The CDR3 nucleotides are TGTGCCAGCTGGGAAGGCAATGAGCAGTTCTTC. This encodes CASWEGNEQFF.

Many counts were recorded for this clonotype. The chain couples TRBV11-1 to TRBJ2-7; TRBD1 is a possible D gene (6 bases). Trimming shortened V by 2 bases and J by 3 bases, and 11 bases separated the two germline ends. Germline CDR1 reads SGHAT; CDR2 reads FQDESV (reference sequence). This CDR3 spans 14 amino acids. CDR3 sequence reads: CASSLIQGIYEQYF. Here the CDR3 DNA reads TGTGCCAGCAGCTTAATACAGGGTATCTACGAGCAGTACTTC.